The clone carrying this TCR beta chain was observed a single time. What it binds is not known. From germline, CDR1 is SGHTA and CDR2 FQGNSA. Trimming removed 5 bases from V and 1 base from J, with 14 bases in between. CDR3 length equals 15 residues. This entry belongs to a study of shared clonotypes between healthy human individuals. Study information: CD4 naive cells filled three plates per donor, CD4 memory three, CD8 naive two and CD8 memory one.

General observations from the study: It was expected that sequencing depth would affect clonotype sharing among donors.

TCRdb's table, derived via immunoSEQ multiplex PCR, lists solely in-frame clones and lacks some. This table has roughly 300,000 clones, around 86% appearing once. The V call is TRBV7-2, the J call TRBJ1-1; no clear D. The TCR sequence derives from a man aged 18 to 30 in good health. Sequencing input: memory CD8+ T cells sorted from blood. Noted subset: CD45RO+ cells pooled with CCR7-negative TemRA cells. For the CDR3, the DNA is TGTGCCAGCAGCAAGATCAGTGGGGAGAACACTGAAGCTTTCTTT. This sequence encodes CASSKISGENTEAFF.